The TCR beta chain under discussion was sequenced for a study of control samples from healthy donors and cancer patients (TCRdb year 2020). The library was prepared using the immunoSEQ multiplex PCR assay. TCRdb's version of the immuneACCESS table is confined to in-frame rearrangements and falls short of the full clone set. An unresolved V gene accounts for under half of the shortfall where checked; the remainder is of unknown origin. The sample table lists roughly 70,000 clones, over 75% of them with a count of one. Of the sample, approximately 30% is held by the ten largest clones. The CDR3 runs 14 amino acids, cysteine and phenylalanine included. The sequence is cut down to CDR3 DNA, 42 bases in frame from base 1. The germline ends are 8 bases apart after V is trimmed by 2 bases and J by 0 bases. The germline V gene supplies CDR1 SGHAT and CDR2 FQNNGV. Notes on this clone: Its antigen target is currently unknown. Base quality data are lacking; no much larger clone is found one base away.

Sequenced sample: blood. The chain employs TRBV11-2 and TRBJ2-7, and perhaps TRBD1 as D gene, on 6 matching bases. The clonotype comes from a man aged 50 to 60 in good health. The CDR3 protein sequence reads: CASSLIGGSYEQYF. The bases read TGTGCCAGCAGCTTAATAGGGGGCTCCTACGAGCAGTACTTC. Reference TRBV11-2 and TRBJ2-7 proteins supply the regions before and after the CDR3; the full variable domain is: EAGVAQSPRYKIIEKRQSVAFWCNPISGHATLYWYQQILGQGPKLLIQFQNNGVVDDSQLPKDRFSAERLKGVDSTLKIQPAKLEDSAVYLCASSLIGGSYEQYFGPGTRLTVT.